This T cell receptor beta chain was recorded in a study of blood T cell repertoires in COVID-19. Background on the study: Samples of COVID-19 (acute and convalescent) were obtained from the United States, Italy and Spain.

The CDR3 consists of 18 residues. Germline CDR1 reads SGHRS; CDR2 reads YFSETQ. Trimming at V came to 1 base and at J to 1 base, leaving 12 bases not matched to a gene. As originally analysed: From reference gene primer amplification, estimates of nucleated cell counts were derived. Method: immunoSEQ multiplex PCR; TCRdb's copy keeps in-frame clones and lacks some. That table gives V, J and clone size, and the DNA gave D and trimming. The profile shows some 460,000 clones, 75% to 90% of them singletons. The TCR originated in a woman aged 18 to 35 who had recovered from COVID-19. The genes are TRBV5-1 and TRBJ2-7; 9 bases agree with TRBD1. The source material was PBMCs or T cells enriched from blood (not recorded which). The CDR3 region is CASSLLSPRTGASYEQYF. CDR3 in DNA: TGCGCCAGCAGCTTGCTAAGCCCGAGGACAGGGGCATCCTACGAGCAGTACTTC.